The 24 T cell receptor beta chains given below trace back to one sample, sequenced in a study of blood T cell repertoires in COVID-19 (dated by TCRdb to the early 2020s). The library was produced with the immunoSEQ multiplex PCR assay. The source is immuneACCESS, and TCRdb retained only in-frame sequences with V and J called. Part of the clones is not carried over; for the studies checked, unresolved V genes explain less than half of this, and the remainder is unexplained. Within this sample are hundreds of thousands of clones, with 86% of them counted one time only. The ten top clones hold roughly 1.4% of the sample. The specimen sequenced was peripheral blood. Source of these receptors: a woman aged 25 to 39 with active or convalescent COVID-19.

The CDR3 DNA reads as TGTGCCAGCCACAGCGGGAGGGCCCACGAGCAGTACTTC. Amino acids: CASHSGRAHEQYF. J is TRBJ2-7 and V is TRBV6-5, with 10 positions matching TRBD2. Looked up from germline, CDR1 is MNHEY and CDR2 is SVGAGI. J gave up 5 bases and V 8 bases, and 6 bases lay outside the gene matches. This CDR3 comprises 13 residues.

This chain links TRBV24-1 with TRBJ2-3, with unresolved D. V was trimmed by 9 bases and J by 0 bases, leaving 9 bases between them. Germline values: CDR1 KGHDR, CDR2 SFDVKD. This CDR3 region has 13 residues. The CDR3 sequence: CATSAASTDTQYF. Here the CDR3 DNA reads TGTGCCACCTCGGCAGCGAGCACAGATACGCAGTATTTT.

CDR3: CAPRGRGKDEQYF. In nucleotides, the CDR3 is TGTGCACCCCGAGGTCGCGGGAAGGACGAGCAGTACTTC. V is TRBV24-1 and J is TRBJ2-7, with a possible D match to TRBD2 (6 bases). This CDR3 region has 13 residues. CDR1 is KGHDR and CDR2 is SFDVKD in the germline V gene.

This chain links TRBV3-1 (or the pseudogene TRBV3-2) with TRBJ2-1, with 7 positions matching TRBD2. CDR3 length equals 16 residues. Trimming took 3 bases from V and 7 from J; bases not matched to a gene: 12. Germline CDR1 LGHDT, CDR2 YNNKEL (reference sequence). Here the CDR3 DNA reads TGTGCCAGCAGCCACTTGGCGGGGGATCCGAAAAATGAGCAGTTCTTC. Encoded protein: CASSHLAGDPKNEQFF.

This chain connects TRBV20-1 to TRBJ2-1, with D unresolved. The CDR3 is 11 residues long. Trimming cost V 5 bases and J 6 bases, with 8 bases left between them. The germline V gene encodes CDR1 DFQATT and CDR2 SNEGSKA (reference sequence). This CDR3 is CSAHVRNEQFF. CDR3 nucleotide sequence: TGCAGTGCTCACGTGCGCAATGAGCAGTTCTTC.

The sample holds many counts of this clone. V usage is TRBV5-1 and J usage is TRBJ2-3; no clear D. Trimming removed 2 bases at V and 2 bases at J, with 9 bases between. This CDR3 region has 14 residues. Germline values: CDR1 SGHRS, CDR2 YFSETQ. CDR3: CASSFASHTDTQYF. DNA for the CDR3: TGCGCCAGCAGCTTTGCTAGTCACACAGATACGCAGTATTTT.

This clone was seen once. The CDR3 sequence is CASTPGLGGSYEQYF. In DNA, the CDR3 is TGTGCCAGTACCCCGGGACTAGGCGGGTCCTACGAGCAGTACTTC. This chain connects TRBV19 to TRBJ2-7; TRBD2 matches 8 bases. This CDR3 spans 15 amino acids. CDR1 LNHDA and CDR2 SQIVND come from the germline V gene (reference sequence). Germline trimming cut 7 bases from V and 1 base from J; bases unmatched to any gene: 9.

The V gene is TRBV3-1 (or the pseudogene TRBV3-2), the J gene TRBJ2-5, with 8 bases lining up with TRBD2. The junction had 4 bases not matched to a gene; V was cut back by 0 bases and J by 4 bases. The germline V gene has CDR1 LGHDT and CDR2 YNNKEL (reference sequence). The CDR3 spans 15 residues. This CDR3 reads CASSQDPRGGETQYF. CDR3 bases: TGTGCCAGCAGCCAAGATCCTCGGGGGGGAGAGACCCAGTACTTC.

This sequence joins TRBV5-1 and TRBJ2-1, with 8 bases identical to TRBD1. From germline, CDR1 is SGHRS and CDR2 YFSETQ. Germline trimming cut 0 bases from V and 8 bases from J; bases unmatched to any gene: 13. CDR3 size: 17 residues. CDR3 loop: CASSLGYRGQVSDEQFF. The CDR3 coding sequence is TGCGCCAGCAGCTTGGGGTATCGGGGACAGGTTTCTGATGAGCAGTTCTTC.

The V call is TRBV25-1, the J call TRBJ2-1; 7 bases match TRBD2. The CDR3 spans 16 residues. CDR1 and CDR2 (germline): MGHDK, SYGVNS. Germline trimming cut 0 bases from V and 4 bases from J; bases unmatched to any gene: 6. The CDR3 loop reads CASSEYGGSSYNEQFF. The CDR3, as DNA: TGTGCCAGCAGTGAATACGGCGGGAGCTCATACAATGAGCAGTTCTTC.

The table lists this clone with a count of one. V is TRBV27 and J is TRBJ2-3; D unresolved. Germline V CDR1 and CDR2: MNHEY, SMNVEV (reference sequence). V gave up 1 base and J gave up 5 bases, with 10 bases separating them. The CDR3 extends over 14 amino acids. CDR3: CASSLFAREDTQYF. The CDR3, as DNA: TGTGCCAGCAGTTTATTTGCGCGAGAAGATACGCAGTATTTT.

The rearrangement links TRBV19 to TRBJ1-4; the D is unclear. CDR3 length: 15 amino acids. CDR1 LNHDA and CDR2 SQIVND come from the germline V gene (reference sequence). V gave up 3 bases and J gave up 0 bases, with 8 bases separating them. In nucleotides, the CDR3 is TGTGCCAGTAGTATTGCGATCCCAACTAATGAAAAACTGTTTTTT. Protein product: CASSIAIPTNEKLFF. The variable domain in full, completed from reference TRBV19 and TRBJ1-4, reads DGGITQSPKYLFRKEGQNVTLSCEQNLNHDAMYWYRQDPGQGLRLIYYSQIVNDFQKGDIAEGYSVSREKKESFPLTVTSAQKNPTAFYLCASSIAIPTNEKLFFGSGTQLSVL.

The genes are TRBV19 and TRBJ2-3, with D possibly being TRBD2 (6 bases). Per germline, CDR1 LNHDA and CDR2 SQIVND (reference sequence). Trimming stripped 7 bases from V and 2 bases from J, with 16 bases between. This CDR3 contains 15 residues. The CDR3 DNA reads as TGTGCCAGTAAAAAACTAGCTCGGGACACAGATACGCAGTATTTT. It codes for CASKKLARDTDTQYF.

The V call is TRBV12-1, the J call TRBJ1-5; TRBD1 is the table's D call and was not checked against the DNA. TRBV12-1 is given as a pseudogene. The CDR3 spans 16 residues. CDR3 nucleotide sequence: TGTGCCAGCACCCGAAACAGGGATGGAGACAATCAGCCCCAGCATTTT. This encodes CASTRNRDGDNQPQHF.

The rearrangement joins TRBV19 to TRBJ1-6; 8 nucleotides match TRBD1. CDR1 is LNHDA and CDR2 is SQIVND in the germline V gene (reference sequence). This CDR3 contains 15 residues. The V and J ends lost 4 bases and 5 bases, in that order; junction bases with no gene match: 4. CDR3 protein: CASSRQGADNSPLHF. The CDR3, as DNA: TGTGCCAGTAGTAGGCAGGGGGCGGATAATTCACCCCTCCACTTT.

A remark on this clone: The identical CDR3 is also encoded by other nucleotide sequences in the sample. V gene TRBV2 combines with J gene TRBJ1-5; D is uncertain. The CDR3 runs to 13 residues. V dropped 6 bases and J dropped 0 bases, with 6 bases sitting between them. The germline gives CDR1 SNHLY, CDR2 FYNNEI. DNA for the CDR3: TGTGCCAGCAGCGCAGATAGCAATCAGCCCCAGCATTTT. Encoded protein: CASSADSNQPQHF. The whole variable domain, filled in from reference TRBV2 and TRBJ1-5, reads EPEVTQTPSHQVTQMGQEVILRCVPISNHLYFYWYRQILGQKVEFLVSFYNNEISEKSEIFDDQFSVERPDGSNFTLKIRSTKLEDSAMYFCASSADSNQPQHFGDGTRLSIL.

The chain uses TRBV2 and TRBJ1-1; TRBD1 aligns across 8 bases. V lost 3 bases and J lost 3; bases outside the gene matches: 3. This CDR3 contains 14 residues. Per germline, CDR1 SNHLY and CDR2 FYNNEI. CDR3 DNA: TGTGCCAGCAGTGAGGACAGGGCTGACACTGAAGCTTTCTTT. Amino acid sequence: CASSEDRADTEAFF.

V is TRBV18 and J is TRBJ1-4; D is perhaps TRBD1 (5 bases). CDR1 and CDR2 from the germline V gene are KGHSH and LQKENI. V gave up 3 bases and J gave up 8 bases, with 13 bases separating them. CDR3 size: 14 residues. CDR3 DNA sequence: TGTGCCAGCTCACCTCGGCAGGGCGAGGAAAAACTGTTTTTT. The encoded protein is CASSPRQGEEKLFF.

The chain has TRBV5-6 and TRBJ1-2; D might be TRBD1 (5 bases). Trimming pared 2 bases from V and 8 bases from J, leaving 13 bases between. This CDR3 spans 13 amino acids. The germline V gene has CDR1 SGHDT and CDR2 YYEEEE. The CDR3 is CASSLPQVLGYTF. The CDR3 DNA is TGTGCCAGCAGCTTACCACAGGTCTTGGGCTACACCTTC.

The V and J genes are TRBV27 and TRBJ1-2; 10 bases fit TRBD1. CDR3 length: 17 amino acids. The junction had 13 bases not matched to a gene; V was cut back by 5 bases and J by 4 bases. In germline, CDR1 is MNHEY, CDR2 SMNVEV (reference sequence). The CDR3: CASSPLLHGTGAYGYTF. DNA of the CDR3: TGTGCCAGCAGTCCCCTACTACATGGGACAGGGGCCTATGGCTACACCTTC.

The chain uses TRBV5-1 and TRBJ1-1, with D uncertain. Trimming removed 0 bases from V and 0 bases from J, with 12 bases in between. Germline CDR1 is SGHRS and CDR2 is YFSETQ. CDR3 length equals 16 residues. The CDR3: CASSLALVSLNTEAFF. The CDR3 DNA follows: TGCGCCAGCAGCTTGGCTCTTGTGAGTCTGAACACTGAAGCTTTCTTT.

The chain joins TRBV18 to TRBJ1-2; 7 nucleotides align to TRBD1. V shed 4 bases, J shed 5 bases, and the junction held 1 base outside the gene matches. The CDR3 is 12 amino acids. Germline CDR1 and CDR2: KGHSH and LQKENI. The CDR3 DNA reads TGTGCCAGCTCACGACAGGGATATGGCTACACCTTC. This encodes CASSRQGYGYTF.

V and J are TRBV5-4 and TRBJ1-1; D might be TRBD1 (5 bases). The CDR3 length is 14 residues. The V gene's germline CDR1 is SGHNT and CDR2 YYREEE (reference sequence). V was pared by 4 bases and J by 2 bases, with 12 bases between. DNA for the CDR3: TGTGCCAGCAGCCAAGACAGCAAAAACACTGAAGCTTTCTTT. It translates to CASSQDSKNTEAFF.

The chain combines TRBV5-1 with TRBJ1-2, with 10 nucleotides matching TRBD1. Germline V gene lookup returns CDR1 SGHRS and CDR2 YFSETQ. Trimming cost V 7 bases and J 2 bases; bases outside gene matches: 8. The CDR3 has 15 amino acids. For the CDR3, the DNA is TGCGCCAGCGCCTTCTCGACAGGGGGCAACTATGGCTACACCTTC. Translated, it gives CASAFSTGGNYGYTF. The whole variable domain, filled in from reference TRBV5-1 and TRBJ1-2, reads KAGVTQTPRYLIKTRGQQVTLSCSPISGHRSVSWYQQTPGQGLQFLFEYFSETQRNKGNFPGRFSGRQFSNSRSEMNVSTLELGDSALYLCASAFSTGGNYGYTFGSGTRLTVV.